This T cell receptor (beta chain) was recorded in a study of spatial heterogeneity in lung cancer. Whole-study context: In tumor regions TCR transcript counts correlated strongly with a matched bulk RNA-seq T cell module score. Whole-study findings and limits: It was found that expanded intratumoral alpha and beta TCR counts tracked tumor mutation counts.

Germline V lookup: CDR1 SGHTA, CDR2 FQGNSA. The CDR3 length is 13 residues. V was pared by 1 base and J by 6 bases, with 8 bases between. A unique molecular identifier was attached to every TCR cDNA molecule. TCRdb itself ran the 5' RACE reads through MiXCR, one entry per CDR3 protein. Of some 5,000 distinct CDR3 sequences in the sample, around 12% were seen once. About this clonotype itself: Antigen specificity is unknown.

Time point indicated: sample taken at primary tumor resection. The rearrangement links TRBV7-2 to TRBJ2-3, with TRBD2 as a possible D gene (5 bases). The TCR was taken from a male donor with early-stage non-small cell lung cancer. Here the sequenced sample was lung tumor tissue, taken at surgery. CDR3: CASSLVGKDTQYF. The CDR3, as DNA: TGTGCCAGCAGCTTAGTCGGGAAGGATACGCAGTATTTT.